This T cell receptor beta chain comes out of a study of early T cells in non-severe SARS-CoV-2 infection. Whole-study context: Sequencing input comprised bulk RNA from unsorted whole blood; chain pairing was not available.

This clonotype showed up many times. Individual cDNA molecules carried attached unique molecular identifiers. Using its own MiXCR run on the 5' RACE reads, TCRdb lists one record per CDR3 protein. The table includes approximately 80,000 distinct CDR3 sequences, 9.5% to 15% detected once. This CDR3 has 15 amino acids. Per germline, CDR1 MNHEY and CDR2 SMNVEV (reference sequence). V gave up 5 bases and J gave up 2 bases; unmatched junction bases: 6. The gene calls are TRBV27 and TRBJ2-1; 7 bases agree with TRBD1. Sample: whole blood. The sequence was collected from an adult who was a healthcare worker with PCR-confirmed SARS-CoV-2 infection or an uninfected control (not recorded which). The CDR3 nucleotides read TGTGCCAGCAGTGTGACAGGGTGGACCTACAATGAGCAGTTCTTC. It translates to CASSVTGWTYNEQFF.